The 17 T cell receptor beta chains presented below share a single source sample, sequenced in a study of metastatic and nonmetastatic thyroid tumors. Ahead of thyroid surgery, no patient had received treatment of any kind. TCRdb re-processed the PCR reads through MiXCR. The profile shows roughly 58,000 clones, approximately 4.1% of them singletons. The sequencing sample was made of blood. These TCRs come from a female donor with papillary thyroid cancer or a benign thyroid nodule (not recorded which). Some clones in this sample may be carry-over from other donors' samples.

This clone was found a few times. The chain couples TRBV28 to TRBJ1-1; 8 bases match TRBD1. Germline V gene sequence: CDR1 MDHEN, CDR2 SYDVKM. The trim removed 1 base at V and 0 bases at J, leaving 7 bases unmatched. The CDR3 is 17 residues long. CDR3 loop: CASSLFWTGSMNTEAFF. CDR3 in DNA: TGTGCCAGCAGTTTATTTTGGACAGGGTCGATGAACACTGAAGCTTTCTTT.

This clone was recorded at least ten times. V gene TRBV27 combines with J gene TRBJ1-5, with a possible D match to TRBD1 (6 bases). This CDR3 is 17 amino acids long. CDR1 MNHEY and CDR2 SMNVEV come from the germline V gene (reference sequence). The V gene lost 3 bases and the J gene lost 0 bases, with 15 bases spanning the gap. CDR3 region: CASSFRFGGHSNQPQHF. DNA of the CDR3: TGTGCCAGCAGTTTTCGTTTTGGGGGCCATAGCAATCAGCCCCAGCATTTT.

Ten or more counts support this clone. The chain links TRBV29-1 to TRBJ1-2; a possible D gene is TRBD1 (6 bases). This CDR3 comprises 11 residues. V gave up 8 bases and J gave up 8 bases, with 15 bases separating them. Per the germline V gene, CDR1 is SQVTM and CDR2 is ANQGSEA. The CDR3 region is CSIIRGGGYTF. CDR3 bases: TGCAGCATCATCAGGGGAGGGGGCTACACCTTC.

This clone was seen many times. The V call is TRBV2, the J call TRBJ2-7; 11 bases agree with TRBD1. V shed 5 bases and J 7 bases; nucleotides not matched to a gene: 4. Germline CDR1 and CDR2: SNHLY and FYNNEI. The length of the CDR3 is 13 residues. CDR3: CASSRGQGAEQYF. The CDR3 DNA is TGTGCCAGCAGTCGAGGACAGGGGGCAGAGCAGTACTTC.

For this clone: The sample has other DNA sequences that encode this CDR3 too. This chain joins TRBV18 and TRBJ1-1; TRBD1 matches 10 bases. The CDR3 covers 15 residues. V was clipped by 11 bases and J by 1 base; unmatched bases: 10. Germline V lookup: CDR1 KGHSH, CDR2 LQKENI. The CDR3 DNA reads as TGTGCCCACTCCGGGACAGGGGCTGGGAACACTGAAGCTTTCTTT. It codes for CAHSGTGAGNTEAFF.

In its sample, this clone was seen many times. The chain is built from TRBV19 and TRBJ1-3; tentatively, D is TRBD1 (5 bases). Between the trimmed V and J ends, which lost 7 bases and 2 bases, there was a span of 18 bases. CDR1 is LNHDA, CDR2 SQIVND, per germline (reference sequence). The CDR3 covers 16 residues. CDR3 residues: CASTTPLEGPGNTIYF. The CDR3 DNA sequence: TGTGCCAGTACCACCCCCCTGGAGGGACCTGGAAACACCATATATTTT.

Points on this clone: One end of the junction varies from germline; a read error may be responsible. V gene TRBV20-1 combines with J gene TRBJ2-7; perhaps D is TRBD1 or TRBD2 (5 bases each). Germline V gene lookup returns CDR1 DFQATT and CDR2 SNEGSKA (reference sequence). The CDR3 runs to 13 residues. The CDR3 loop is CGAIRDPEYEQYF. CDR3 DNA: TGCGGTGCTATCCGGGACCCCGAGTACGAGCAGTACTTC.

This clone was found many times. The V gene is TRBV11-2, the J gene TRBJ2-5; D is unresolved. The CDR3 length is 15 residues. V lost 1 base and J 3 bases, leaving 12 bases between the germline ends. Germline CDR1 is SGHAT and CDR2 is FQNNGV. CDR3 amino acids: CASSLGLTIKETQYF. The CDR3 region has the DNA TGTGCCAGCAGCTTAGGCCTAACCATCAAAGAGACCCAGTACTTC. Together with reference TRBV11-2 and TRBJ2-5, the CDR3 gives the full variable domain: EAGVAQSPRYKIIEKRQSVAFWCNPISGHATLYWYQQILGQGPKLLIQFQNNGVVDDSQLPKDRFSAERLKGVDSTLKIQPAKLEDSAVYLCASSLGLTIKETQYFGPGTRLLVL.

The table lists this clone with many counts. The CDR3: CASSYSGTGRENYGYTF. The CDR3 nucleotides read TGTGCCAGCAGTTACTCCGGGACAGGGCGGGAGAACTATGGCTACACCTTC. V usage is TRBV6-6 and J usage is TRBJ1-2; 9 bases match TRBD1. This CDR3 comprises 17 residues. The junction had 7 bases not matched to a gene; V was cut back by 0 bases and J by 2 bases. The germline V gene encodes CDR1 MNHNY and CDR2 SVGAGI (reference sequence).

At least ten counts were recorded for this clone. This sequence joins TRBV2 and TRBJ2-2; D is perhaps TRBD2 (6 bases). V lost 6 bases and J lost 2, with 13 bases in between. Germline CDR1 and CDR2: SNHLY and FYNNEI. The CDR3 runs to 15 residues. CDR3: CASRPERVNTGELFF. The CDR3, as DNA: TGTGCCAGCAGACCAGAGCGGGTTAACACCGGGGAGCTGTTTTTT.

This clone was counted many times. The J gene is TRBJ2-1, the V gene TRBV20-1; 10 bases are a match to TRBD2. The CDR3 spans 16 residues. The germline V gene encodes CDR1 DFQATT and CDR2 SNEGSKA (reference sequence). V was pared by 0 bases and J by 8 bases, with 10 bases of the junction left unmatched. CDR3 sequence reads: CSARDSASGSSHEQFF. CDR3 sequence (DNA): TGCAGTGCTAGAGATTCGGCTAGCGGGAGCTCCCATGAGCAGTTCTTC.

This clone was counted between two and nine times. The chain links TRBV7-2 to TRBJ2-2, with 10 bases aligning to TRBD1. The V segment lost 5 bases and the J segment 4 bases; nucleotides outside the gene matches: 7. Germline V lookup: CDR1 SGHTA, CDR2 FQGNSA. The CDR3 is 16 amino acids. In DNA form, the CDR3 reads TGTGCCAGCAGCCCGACAGGGGGCGATGGCACCGGGGAGCTGTTTTTT. Translated: CASSPTGGDGTGELFF.

In its sample, this clone was seen a few times. V usage is TRBV9 and J usage is TRBJ2-2; weak D call: TRBD2 (6 bases). CDR3 size: 15 residues. The V end was cut by 0 bases, the J end by 4 bases, with 10 bases between. The germline V gene encodes CDR1 SGDLS and CDR2 YYNGEE. CDR3 sequence: CASSVVDSGTGELFF. CDR3 in DNA: TGTGCCAGCAGCGTAGTTGATAGCGGCACCGGGGAGCTGTTTTTT.

The chain links TRBV6-1 to TRBJ2-1; 15 positions agree with TRBD2. This CDR3 is 16 amino acids long. Germline values: CDR1 MNHNS, CDR2 SASEGT. The V segment lost 7 bases and the J segment 7 bases; nucleotides outside the gene matches: 8. This CDR3 is CASNPNGLAGGNEQFF. Here the CDR3 DNA reads TGTGCCAGCAACCCAAACGGACTAGCGGGAGGGAATGAGCAGTTCTTC.

This clone appeared a few times. The junction shows a germline mismatch at one end, possibly a read error. This chain connects TRBV12-3 or TRBV12-4 to TRBJ2-7, with 8 bases lining up with TRBD1. CDR3 length: 13 amino acids. The CDR3 DNA reads TGTGCCAGCATCCGGACAGGGTCCCACGAGCAGCACTTC. It codes for CASIRTGSHEQHF.

At least ten counts were recorded for this clone. This chain joins TRBV6-1 and TRBJ2-2; a possible D gene is TRBD1 (5 bases). Germline V lookup: CDR1 MNHNS, CDR2 SASEGT. CDR3 length equals 18 residues. V was cut by 8 bases and J by 5 bases, with 27 bases left in between. For the CDR3, the DNA is TGTGCCAGCTTGCAAAACCCCAGGGTCGGCCTTGCGACCGGGGAGCTGTTTTTT. Translated: CASLQNPRVGLATGELFF.

This clone showed up many times. This chain joins TRBV11-2 and TRBJ1-4; tentative D call: TRBD1 (5 bases). The V end was cut by 5 bases, the J end by 7 bases, with 11 bases between. The CDR3 has 13 residues. Germline CDR1 reads SGHAT; CDR2 reads FQNNGV. Written as DNA, the CDR3 is TGTGCCAGCAGCCCGGGACTTGGTGAAAAACTGTTTTTT. Encoded protein: CASSPGLGEKLFF. Full variable domain (missing parts from reference TRBV11-2 and TRBJ1-4): EAGVAQSPRYKIIEKRQSVAFWCNPISGHATLYWYQQILGQGPKLLIQFQNNGVVDDSQLPKDRFSAERLKGVDSTLKIQPAKLEDSAVYLCASSPGLGEKLFFGSGTQLSVL.